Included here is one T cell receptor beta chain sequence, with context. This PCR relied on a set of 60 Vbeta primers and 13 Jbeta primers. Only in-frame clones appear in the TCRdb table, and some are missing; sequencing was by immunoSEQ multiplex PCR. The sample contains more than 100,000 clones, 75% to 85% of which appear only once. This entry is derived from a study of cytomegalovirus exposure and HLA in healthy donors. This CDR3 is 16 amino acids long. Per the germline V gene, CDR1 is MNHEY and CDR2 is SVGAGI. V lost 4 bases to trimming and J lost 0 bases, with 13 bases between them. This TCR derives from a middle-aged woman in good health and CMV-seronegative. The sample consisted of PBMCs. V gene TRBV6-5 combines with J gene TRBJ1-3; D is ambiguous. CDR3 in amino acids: CASSSSGVTSGNTIYF. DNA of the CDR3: TGTGCCAGCAGTTCATCGGGAGTGACCTCTGGAAACACCATATATTTT.